Given below is one T cell receptor beta chain in context. Its antigen is unknown. Healthy donors had no documented immune events, such as infections, while sampled. The assay was immunoSEQ multiplex PCR, and TCRdb's table has in-frame clones only and misses some. The sample has tens of thousands of clones, 84% seen once. This specimen belongs to a study of identifying expanded T cells in peripheral blood. General study points: Differentially abundant clones: about 1.2 between replicates, around 17 at around 15 days, approximately 19 at four.

The receptor was isolated from a person between 18 and 75 years old in good health. The sequencing input was blood.

As DNA, the CDR3 is TGTGCCAGCTCACCACCGGGGCCCTCCTACGAGCAGTACTTC. It translates to CASSPPGPSYEQYF. The J gene is TRBJ2-7, the V gene TRBV18; tentatively, D is TRBD1 (5 bases). The CDR3 has 14 amino acids. Germline V gene sequence: CDR1 KGHSH, CDR2 LQKENI. V lost 0 bases, J lost 0 bases, and 6 bases lay in between.